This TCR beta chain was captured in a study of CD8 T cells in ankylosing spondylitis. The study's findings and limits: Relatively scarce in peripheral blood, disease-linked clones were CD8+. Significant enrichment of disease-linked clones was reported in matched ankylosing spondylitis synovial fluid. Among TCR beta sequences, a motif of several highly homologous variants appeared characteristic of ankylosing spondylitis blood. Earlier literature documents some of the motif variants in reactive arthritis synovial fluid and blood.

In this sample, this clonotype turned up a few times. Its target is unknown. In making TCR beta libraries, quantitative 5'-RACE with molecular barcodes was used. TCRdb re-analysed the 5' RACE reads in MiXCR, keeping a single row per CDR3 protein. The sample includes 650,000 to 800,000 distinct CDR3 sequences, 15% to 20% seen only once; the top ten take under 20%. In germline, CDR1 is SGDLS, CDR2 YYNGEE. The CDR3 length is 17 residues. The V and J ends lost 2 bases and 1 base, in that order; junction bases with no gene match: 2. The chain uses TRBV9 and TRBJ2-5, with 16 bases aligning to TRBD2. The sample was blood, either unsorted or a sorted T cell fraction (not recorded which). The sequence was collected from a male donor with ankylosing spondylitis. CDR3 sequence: CASSVGTSGRAQETQYF. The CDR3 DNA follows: TGTGCCAGCAGCGTCGGGACTAGCGGGAGGGCCCAAGAGACCCAGTACTTC. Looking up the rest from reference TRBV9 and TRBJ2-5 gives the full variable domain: DSGVTQTPKHLITATGQRVTLRCSPRSGDLSVYWYQQSLDQGLQFLIQYYNGEERAKGNILERFSAQQFPDLHSELNLSSLELGDSALYFCASSVGTSGRAQETQYFGPGTRLLVL.